This is a list of T cell receptor beta chains from one sample in a study of radiation and T cells in renal cell carcinoma. Data came from immunoSEQ multiplex PCR; TCRdb stores just in-frame clones and leaves some out. This sample has just over 150,000 clones; roughly 87% occur once, and the top ten carry over 10%. The specimen comprised blood, sampled from a patient whose treatment included radiotherapy and nephrectomy. Receptor source: a woman aged 50 to 65 with renal cell carcinoma. Both conserved end residues are part of each CDR3. Each record gives: V gene, J gene, D gene, clone size, CDR3 DNA, CDR3 protein. D genes are given only for firm matches. Clone size is shown for a subset of rows, as once, few, many or a class of expanded clone.

>TRBV7-9|TRBJ2-5|-|-
TGTGCCAGCAGCTTAGGGGGCAGGGTCCAAGAGACCCAGTACTTC
CASSLGGRVQETQYF
>TRBV5-1|TRBJ1-2|TRBD1|-
TGCGCCAGCGCCTCCGGGACAGGGGACGATTCAGGAGGCTACACCTTC
CASASGTGDDSGGYTF
>TRBV13|TRBJ2-2|TRBD2|-
TGTGCCAGCAGCGTCACGAACGCGGGGGGGGACACCGGGGAGCTGTTTTTT
CASSVTNAGGDTGELFF
>TRBV11-1|TRBJ2-7|TRBD1|-
TGTGCCAGCAGCTTAGAGGGACAGAGCTCCTACGAGCAGTACTTC
CASSLEGQSSYEQYF
>TRBV6-6|TRBJ1-4|-|-
TGTGCCAGCAGTTATCCCCCCAGGGCAACTAATGAAAAACTGTTTTTT
CASSYPPRATNEKLFF
>TRBV7-9|TRBJ2-3|-|-
TGTGCCAGCAGCGACACAGGGCTCGTCACAGATACGCAGTATTTT
CASSDTGLVTDTQYF
>TRBV6-5|TRBJ1-6|-|-
TGTGCCAGCAGGCTGTCAGGGGACAATTCACCCCTCCACTTT
CASRLSGDNSPLHF
>TRBV30|TRBJ2-1|-|once
TGTGCCTGGAGTGTGAGTAGCGGAGGATACAATGAGCAGTTCTTC
CAWSVSSGGYNEQFF
>TRBV19|TRBJ2-3|TRBD1|-
TGTGCCAGTAGTTGGGACAGGGCGGCAGATACGCAGTATTTT
CASSWDRAADTQYF
>TRBV7-9|TRBJ1-2|-|-
TGTGCCAGCAGCTTAGAGGGGTGGTCTAACTATGGCTACACCTTC
CASSLEGWSNYGYTF
>TRBV7-2|TRBJ2-5|-|-
TGTGCCAGCAGCTCGACACAGTTGGAGACCCAGTACTTC
CASSSTQLETQYF
>TRBV7-9|TRBJ1-4|-|-
TGTGCCAGCAGCTTAGATGACCTAGGGACCGAAAAACTGTTTTTT
CASSLDDLGTEKLFF
>TRBV11-2|TRBJ1-6|TRBD1|-
TGTGCCAGCAGCTTCACCGGGACAGGGGAATCACCCCTCCACTTT
CASSFTGTGESPLHF
>TRBV7-2|TRBJ2-7|TRBD1|-
TGTGCCAGCAGCGAAATTACAGGGGGCAGAAATTCCTACGAGCAGTACTTC
CASSEITGGRNSYEQYF
>TRBV7-2|TRBJ1-3|-|-
TGTGCCAGCAGCTTTTTAGGCAGCTCTGGAAACACCATATATTTT
CASSFLGSSGNTIYF
>TRBV7-2|TRBJ2-1|-|-
TGTGCCAGCAGCTTAGATGCCTACAATGAGCAGTTCTTC
CASSLDAYNEQFF
>TRBV4-1|TRBJ1-4|-|-
TGCGCCAGCAGCCAAACAGCGGGGACCTTTGCAACTAATGAAAAACTGTTTTTT
CASSQTAGTFATNEKLFF
>TRBV6-6|TRBJ2-7|TRBD1|-
TGTGCCAGCAGTCCGGACAGGGGGTACGAGCAGTACTTC
CASSPDRGYEQYF
>TRBV7-5|TRBJ1-5|-|-
TGTGCCAGAAGCCATCAGGGAAACATTCAGCCCCAGCATTTT
CARSHQGNIQPQHF
>TRBV6-1|TRBJ1-2|-|few
TGTGCCAGCAGTGTACAACCCTATGGCTACACCTTC
CASSVQPYGYTF
>TRBV5-6|TRBJ2-1|TRBD2|-
TGTGCCAGCAGCCGACCTGCACTAGCGGGGGGCAATGAGCAGTTCTTC
CASSRPALAGGNEQFF
>TRBV12-5|TRBJ1-2|-|-
TGTGCTAGTGGTTTGGGTTCATCTAAGGGGGTTGGCTACACCTTC
CASGLGSSKGVGYTF
>TRBV6-6|TRBJ1-1|-|-
TGTGCCAGCAGTCCCCAGGGGAGGGCTGAAGCTTTCTTT
CASSPQGRAEAFF
>TRBV7-9|TRBJ1-2|-|once
TGTGCCAGCAGCAACGGACGGGGCTACACCTTC
CASSNGRGYTF
>TRBV11-2|TRBJ1-4|-|-
TGTGCCAGCAGGGGGGGCCTGAATGAAAAACTGTTTTTT
CASRGGLNEKLFF
>TRBV6-6|TRBJ1-1|-|-
TGTGCCAGCAGTAGAATAACTGAAGCTTTCTTT
CASSRITEAFF
>TRBV7-9|TRBJ1-4|-|-
TGTGCCAGCAGCTTAGCCGCCTTGAGGGCCTCTAATGAAAAACTGTTTTTT
CASSLAALRASNEKLFF
>TRBV6-4|TRBJ2-3|-|-
TGTGCCAGCAGTGACGGCACAGATACGCAGTATTTT
CASSDGTDTQYF
>TRBV11-2|TRBJ1-2|-|few
TGTGCCAGCAGCTTAGTGGGGCAAGTTGGCTACACCTTC
CASSLVGQVGYTF
>TRBV6-5|TRBJ2-2|-|once
TGTGCCAGCACTGCGAACACCGGGGAGCTGTTTTTT
CASTANTGELFF
>TRBV6-6|TRBJ2-7|-|-
TGTGCCAGCAGTCAGGGAGGCTTTGGCCCCTCCGAGCAGTACTTC
CASSQGGFGPSEQYF
>TRBV15|TRBJ1-1|-|-
TGTGCCACCAGCCGACAGTTTGAAGCTTTCTTT
CATSRQFEAFF
>TRBV30|TRBJ1-4|-|-
TGTGCCTGGAGTGTAGGAGCTCTTGAAAAACTGTTTTTT
CAWSVGALEKLFF
>TRBV11-3|TRBJ2-3|-|-
TGTGCCAGCAGCTTGGGGACCTCAGGAGATACGCAGTATTTT
CASSLGTSGDTQYF
>TRBV5-6|TRBJ2-1|-|-
TGTGCCAGCAGACTTAACAATGAGCAGTTCTTC
CASRLNNEQFF
>TRBV18|TRBJ1-6|-|once
TGTGCCAGCTCACCGGGAAAGGGAGGATCACCCCTCCACTTT
CASSPGKGGSPLHF
>TRBV11-3|TRBJ2-2|-|-
TGTGCCAGCAGCTTAGGGTCGCCCAGGTACACCGGGGAGCTGTTTTTT
CASSLGSPRYTGELFF
>TRBV5-1|TRBJ2-5|TRBD2|-
TGCGCCAGCAGCTACACTTCGACTAGCAAGGGTCAAGAGACCCAGTACTTC
CASSYTSTSKGQETQYF
>TRBV28|TRBJ2-7|TRBD1|-
TGTGCCAGCAGTTTATTTCGGGACAGGCGAAGCGAGCAGTACTTC
CASSLFRDRRSEQYF
>TRBV6-5|TRBJ1-2|-|-
TGTGCCAGCAACCAAGGGGGGGGCTATGGCTACACCTTC
CASNQGGGYGYTF
>TRBV5-1|TRBJ2-7|TRBD2|-
TGCGCCAGTCAGCCAGCGGGGGCCTACGAGCAGTACTTC
CASQPAGAYEQYF
>TRBV6-4|TRBJ2-3|-|-
TGTGCCAGTTCAACGGCTAGCACAGATACGCAGTATTTT
CASSTASTDTQYF
>TRBV9|TRBJ1-2|-|-
TGTGCCAGCAGCGTAGTCCTAGGGGACTACACCTTC
CASSVVLGDYTF
>TRBV9|TRBJ2-5|-|-
TGTGCCAGCAGCGTCGGGACAACTCAAGAGACCCAGTACTTC
CASSVGTTQETQYF
>TRBV5-1|TRBJ2-3|TRBD2|once
TGCGCCAGCAGCCCGGAGCGGGGGGGCCTGGATACGCAGTATTTT
CASSPERGGLDTQYF
>TRBV7-2|TRBJ2-1|-|-
-
CASSLVAQGSGFF